This T cell receptor (beta chain) was obtained from a study of brain T cells in children with intractable seizures (dated by TCRdb to about 2021). Looking at the study overall: A NanoString immunology panel was first used to screen resected brain tissue from some 51 pediatric epilepsy surgery cases for immune gene transcripts. Among the approximately twelve selected surgery cases, pre-surgery blood was additionally sequenced for eight, leaving four cases with brain tissue only. Overall study outcomes, separate from this receptor: Because sequencing depth was different between pre-surgery and post-surgery blood, clones absent from the pre-surgery sample may reflect undersampling. Viral specificity was inferred solely from CDR3 sequence similarity, and the HCMV serostatus of the patients was not known.

The immunoSEQ assay was applied to genomic DNA to generate the TCR beta chain sequences. Under the source paper's analysis protocol: Any CDR3 sequence that did not begin with the conserved framework cysteine at position 104 was removed by hand. Clonality was calculated as one minus the normalized Shannon's Diversity Index, with values ranging from 0 (maximal diversity) to 1 (oligoclonal). Chi-squared comparison-of-proportions tests were used to check whether the frequency of the same CDR3 differed between samples, for example brain versus blood. Public clonotypes were identified through searches of immuneACCESS, and similarity to known antiviral clonotypes was evaluated with the VDJdb browser. TCRdb's version of the immuneACCESS table is confined to in-frame rearrangements and falls short of the full clone set. An unresolved V gene accounts for under half of the shortfall where checked; the remainder is of unknown origin. V and J calls and clone size follow that table, whereas D and trimming were derived from the DNA. This sample has approximately 330,000 clones in its table, and over 90% of those were observed once. Roughly 5.8% of the sample belongs to the ten largest clones.

Reading the label with the study, this specimen's time point is: blood from clinic visit 5 months post-surgery; TSC patient then seizure free. The surgery cases that showed the highest brain T cell transcript signatures were chosen for TCR beta chain sequencing of brain tissue, and of blood when it was available. Before surgery, the patients had been given at least one anti-epileptic drug. The TCR-sequenced patients were children whose drug-resistant epilepsy was caused by tuberous sclerosis complex, focal cortical dysplasia, Rasmussen encephalitis or hemimegalencephaly. The Monarch genomic DNA purification kit was used to extract bulk genomic DNA from unsorted brain tissue and whole blood. V loses 2 bases of germline sequence and J loses 7 bases, and the interval between the two ends is 12 bases. The germline V gene supplies CDR1 MNHNS and CDR2 SASEGT. The CDR3 covers 14 residues, taking in both the cysteine and the phenylalanine. The sequence is cut down to CDR3 DNA, 42 bases in frame from base 1.

Concerning this clone: It lacks a known antigen. No much larger clone is present one base from it, and per-base qualities are unavailable.

The chain employs TRBV6-1 and TRBJ1-3; a weak D assignment points to TRBD1 (5 bases agree). The sequenced sample was peripheral blood, obtained less than 6 months after surgery. The clonotype was recovered from a boy under two years old with tuberous sclerosis and intractable seizures. CDR3 loop: CASSERPGRNTIYF. The DNA sequence follows: TGTGCCAGCAGTGAACGTCCAGGGAGGAACACCATATATTTT.